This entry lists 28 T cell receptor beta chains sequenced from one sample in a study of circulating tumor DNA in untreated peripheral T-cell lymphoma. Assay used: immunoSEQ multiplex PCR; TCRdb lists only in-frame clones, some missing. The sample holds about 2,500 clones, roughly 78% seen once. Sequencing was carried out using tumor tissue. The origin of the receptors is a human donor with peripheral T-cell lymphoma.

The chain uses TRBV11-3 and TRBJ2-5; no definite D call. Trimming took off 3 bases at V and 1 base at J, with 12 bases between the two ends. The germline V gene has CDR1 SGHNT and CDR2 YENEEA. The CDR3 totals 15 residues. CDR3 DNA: TGTGCCAGCAGCTTGGTTTCCGAGATCCAAGAGACCCAGTACTTC. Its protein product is CASSLVSEIQETQYF. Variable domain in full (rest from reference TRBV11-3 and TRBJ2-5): EAGVVQSPRYKIIEKKQPVAFWCNPISGHNTLYWYLQNLGQGPELLIRYENEEAVDDSQLPKDRFSAERLKGVDSTLKIQPAELGDSAVYLCASSLVSEIQETQYFGPGTRLLVL.

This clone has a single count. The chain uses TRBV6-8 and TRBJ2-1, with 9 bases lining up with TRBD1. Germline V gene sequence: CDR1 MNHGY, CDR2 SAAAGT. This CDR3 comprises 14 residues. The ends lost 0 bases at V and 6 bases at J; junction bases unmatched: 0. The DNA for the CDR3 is TGTGCCAGCAGTTACTCGACAGGGGGCAATGAGCAGTTCTTC. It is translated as CASSYSTGGNEQFF.

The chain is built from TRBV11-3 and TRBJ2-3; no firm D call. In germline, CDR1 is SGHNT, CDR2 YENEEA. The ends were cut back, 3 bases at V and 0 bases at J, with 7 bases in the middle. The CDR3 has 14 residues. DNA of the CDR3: TGTGCCAGCAGCTTTGCGACTAGCACAGATACGCAGTATTTT. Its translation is CASSFATSTDTQYF.

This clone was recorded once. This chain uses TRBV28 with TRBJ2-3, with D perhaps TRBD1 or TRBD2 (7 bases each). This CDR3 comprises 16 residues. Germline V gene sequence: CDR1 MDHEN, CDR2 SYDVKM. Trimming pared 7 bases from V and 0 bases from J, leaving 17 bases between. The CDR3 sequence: CASIWGQGGSTDTQYF. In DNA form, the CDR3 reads TGTGCCAGCATTTGGGGGCAGGGGGGGAGCACAGATACGCAGTATTTT.

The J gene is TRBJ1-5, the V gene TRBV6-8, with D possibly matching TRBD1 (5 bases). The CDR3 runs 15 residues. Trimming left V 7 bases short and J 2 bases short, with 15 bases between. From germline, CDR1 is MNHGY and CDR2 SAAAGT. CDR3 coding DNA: TGTGCCAGCAAATGGAGGGGCGAGGGCAATCAGCCCCAGCATTTT. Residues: CASKWRGEGNQPQHF.

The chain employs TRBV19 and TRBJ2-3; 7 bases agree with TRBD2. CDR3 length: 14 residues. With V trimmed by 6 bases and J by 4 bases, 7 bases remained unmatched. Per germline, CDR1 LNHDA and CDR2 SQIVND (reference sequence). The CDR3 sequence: CASSRPGGSDTQYF. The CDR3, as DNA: TGTGCCAGTAGCCGTCCGGGAGGATCAGATACGCAGTATTTT.

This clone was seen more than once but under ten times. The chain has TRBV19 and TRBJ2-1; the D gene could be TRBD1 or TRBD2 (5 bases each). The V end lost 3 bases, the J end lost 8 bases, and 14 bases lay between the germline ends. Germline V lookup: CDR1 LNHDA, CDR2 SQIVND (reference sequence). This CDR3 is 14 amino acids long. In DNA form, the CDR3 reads TGTGCCAGTAGTATCGGAAGGGGACGAGATGAGCAGTTCTTC. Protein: CASSIGRGRDEQFF.

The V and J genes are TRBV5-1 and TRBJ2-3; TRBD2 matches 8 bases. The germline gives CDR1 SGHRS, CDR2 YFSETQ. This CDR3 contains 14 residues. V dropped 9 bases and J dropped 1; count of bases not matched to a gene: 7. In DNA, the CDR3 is TGCGCCACCACCGCGGGGGGAGGCACAGATACGCAGTATTTT. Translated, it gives CATTAGGGTDTQYF.

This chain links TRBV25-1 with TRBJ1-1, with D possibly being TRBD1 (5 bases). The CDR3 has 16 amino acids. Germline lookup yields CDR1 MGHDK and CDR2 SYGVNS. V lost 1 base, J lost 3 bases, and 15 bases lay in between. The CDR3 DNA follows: TGTGCCAGCAGTGAATCAGATGGGGGTGTGGACACTGAAGCTTTCTTT. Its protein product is CASSESDGGVDTEAFF.

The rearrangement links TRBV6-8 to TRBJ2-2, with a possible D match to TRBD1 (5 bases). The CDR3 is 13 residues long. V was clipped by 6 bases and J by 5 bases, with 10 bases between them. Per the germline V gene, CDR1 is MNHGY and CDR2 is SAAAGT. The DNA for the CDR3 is TGTGCCAGCAGCCAGACAGATACCGGGGAGCTGTTTTTT. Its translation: CASSQTDTGELFF.

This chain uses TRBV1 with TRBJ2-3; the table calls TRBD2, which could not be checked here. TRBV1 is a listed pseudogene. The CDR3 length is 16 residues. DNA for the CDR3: TGCGCCAGCAGCCAATGGACTAGCGGGGGGGCAGATACGCAGTATTTT. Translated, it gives CASSQWTSGGADTQYF.

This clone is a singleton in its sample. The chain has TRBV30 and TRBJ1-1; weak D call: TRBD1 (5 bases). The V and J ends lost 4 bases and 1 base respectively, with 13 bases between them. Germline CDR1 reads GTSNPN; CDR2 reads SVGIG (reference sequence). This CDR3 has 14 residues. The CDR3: CAWTAGAGNTEAFF. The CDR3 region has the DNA TGTGCCTGGACCGCCGGGGCAGGGAACACTGAAGCTTTCTTT. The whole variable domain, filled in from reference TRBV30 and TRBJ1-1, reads SQTIHQWPATLVQPVGSPLSLECTVEGTSNPNLYWYRQAAGRGLQLLFYSVGIGQISSEVPQNLSASRPQDRQFILSSKKLLLSDSGFYLCAWTAGAGNTEAFFGQGTRLTVV.

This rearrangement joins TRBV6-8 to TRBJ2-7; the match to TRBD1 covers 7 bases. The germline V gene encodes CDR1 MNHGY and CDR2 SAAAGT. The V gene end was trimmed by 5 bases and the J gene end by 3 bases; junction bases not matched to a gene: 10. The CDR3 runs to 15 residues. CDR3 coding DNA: TGTGCCAGCAGTCCTCCGGACAGGACCGACTACGAGCAGTACTTC. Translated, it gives CASSPPDRTDYEQYF.

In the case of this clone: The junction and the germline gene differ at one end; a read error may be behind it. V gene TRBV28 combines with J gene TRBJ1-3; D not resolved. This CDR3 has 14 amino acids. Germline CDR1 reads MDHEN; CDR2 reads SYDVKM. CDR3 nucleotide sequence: TGTGCCAGCAGGGTGGGGTCCTCTAGAAACACCATATATTTT. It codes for CASRVGSSRNTIYF.

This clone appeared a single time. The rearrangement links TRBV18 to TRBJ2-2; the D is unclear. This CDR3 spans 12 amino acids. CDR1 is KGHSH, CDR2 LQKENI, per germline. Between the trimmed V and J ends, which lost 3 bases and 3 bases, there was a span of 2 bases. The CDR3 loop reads CASSPYTGELFF. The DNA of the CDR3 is TGTGCCAGCTCACCTTACACCGGGGAGCTGTTTTTT.

The CDR3 region is CASSQEGGGPSYF. In nucleotides, the CDR3 is TGTGCCAGCAGCCAAGAGGGAGGGGGACCCTCGTACTTC. The chain carries TRBV5-2 and TRBJ2-7; TRBD2, the table's D call, was not compared with the DNA. TRBV5-2 is tagged as a pseudogene. This CDR3 contains 13 residues.

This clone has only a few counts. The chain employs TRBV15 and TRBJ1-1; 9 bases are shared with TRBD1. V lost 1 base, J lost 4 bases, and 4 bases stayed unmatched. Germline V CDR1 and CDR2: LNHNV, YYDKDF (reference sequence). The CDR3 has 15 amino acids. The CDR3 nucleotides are TGTGCCACCAGCAGAGCAACAGGGGGCCTCACTGAAGCTTTCTTT. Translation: CATSRATGGLTEAFF.

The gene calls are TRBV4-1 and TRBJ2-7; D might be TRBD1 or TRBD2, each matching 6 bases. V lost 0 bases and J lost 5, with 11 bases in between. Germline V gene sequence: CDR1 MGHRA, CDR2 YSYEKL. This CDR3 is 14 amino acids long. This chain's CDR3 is CASSQDLGGDEQYF. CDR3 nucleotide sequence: TGCGCCAGCAGCCAAGACCTCGGGGGCGACGAGCAGTACTTC.

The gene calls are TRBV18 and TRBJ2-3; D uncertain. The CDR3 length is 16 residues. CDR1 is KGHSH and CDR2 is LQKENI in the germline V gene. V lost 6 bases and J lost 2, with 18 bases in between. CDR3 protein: CASSRYTESSTDTQYF. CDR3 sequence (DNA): TGTGCCAGCTCGCGATACACAGAATCCTCCACAGATACGCAGTATTTT.

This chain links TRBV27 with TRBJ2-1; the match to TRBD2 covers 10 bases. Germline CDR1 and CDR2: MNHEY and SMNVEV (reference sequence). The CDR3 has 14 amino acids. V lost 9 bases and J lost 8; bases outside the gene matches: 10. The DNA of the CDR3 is TGTGCCAGTACTAGCGGGGTACCCCTTTATGAGCAGTTCTTC. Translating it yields CASTSGVPLYEQFF.

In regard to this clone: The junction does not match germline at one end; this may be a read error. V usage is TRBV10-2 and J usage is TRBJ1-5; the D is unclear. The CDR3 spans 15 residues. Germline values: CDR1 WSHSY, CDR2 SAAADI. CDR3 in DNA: TGCGCTAGCAGTGAGTCAGAACGGCTCAATCAGCCCCAGCATTTT. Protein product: CASSESERLNQPQHF.

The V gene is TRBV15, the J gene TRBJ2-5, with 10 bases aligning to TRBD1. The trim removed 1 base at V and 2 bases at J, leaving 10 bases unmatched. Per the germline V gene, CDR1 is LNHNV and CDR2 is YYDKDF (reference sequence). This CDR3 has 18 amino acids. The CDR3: CATSRARPGTGEQETQYF. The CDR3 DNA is TGTGCCACCAGCAGAGCCCGTCCGGGGACAGGGGAACAAGAGACCCAGTACTTC.

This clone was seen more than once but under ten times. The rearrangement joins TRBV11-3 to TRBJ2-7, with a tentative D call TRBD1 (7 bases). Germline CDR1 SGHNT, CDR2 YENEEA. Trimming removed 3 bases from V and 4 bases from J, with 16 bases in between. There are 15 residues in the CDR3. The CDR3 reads CASSFPLRGVYEQYF. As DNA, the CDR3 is TGTGCCAGCAGCTTCCCTCTCAGGGGGGTTTACGAGCAGTACTTC.

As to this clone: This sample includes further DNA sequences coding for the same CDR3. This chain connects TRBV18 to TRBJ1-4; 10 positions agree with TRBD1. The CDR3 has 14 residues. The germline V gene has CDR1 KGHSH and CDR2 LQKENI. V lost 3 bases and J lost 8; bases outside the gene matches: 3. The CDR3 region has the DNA TGTGCCAGCTCACCGGGACAGGGGAACGAAAAACTGTTTTTT. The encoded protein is CASSPGQGNEKLFF.

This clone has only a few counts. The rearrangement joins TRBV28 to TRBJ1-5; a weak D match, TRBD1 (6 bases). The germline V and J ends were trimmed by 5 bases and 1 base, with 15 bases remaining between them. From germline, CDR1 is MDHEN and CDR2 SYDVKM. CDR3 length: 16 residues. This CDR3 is CASSTTQGRSNQPQHF. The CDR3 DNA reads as TGTGCCAGCAGTACCACCCAGGGGAGAAGCAATCAGCCCCAGCATTTT.

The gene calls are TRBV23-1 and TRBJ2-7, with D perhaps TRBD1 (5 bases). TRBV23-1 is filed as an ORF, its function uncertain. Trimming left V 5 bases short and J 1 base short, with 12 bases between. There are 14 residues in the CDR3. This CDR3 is CASSLSRGSYEQYF. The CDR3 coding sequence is TGCGCCAGCAGTTTGTCTAGGGGTTCCTACGAGCAGTACTTC.

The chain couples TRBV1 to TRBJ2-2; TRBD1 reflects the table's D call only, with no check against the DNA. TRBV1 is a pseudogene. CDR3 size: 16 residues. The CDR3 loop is CASSPQGGENTGELFF. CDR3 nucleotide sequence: TGCGCCAGCAGCCCCCAGGGGGGAGAGAATACCGGGGAGCTGTTTTTT.

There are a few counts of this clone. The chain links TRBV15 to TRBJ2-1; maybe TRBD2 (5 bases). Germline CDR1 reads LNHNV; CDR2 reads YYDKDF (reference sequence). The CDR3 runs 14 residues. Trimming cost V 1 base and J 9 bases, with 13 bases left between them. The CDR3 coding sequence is TGTGCCACCAGCAGAGGGGGAGAACCGAGTGAGCAGTTCTTC. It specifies CATSRGGEPSEQFF. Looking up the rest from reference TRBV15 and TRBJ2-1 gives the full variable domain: DAMVIQNPRYQVTQFGKPVTLSCSQTLNHNVMYWYQQKSSQAPKLLFHYYDKDFNNEADTPDNFQSRRPNTSFCFLDIRSPGLGDTAMYLCATSRGGEPSEQFFGPGTRLTVL.